The 23 T cell receptor beta chains below all came from one sample that was sequenced in a study of cytomegalovirus exposure and HLA in healthy donors. The PCR contained 60 Vbeta and 13 Jbeta primers. The data were produced by immunoSEQ multiplex PCR, yet TCRdb's version contains in-frame clones alone and is incomplete. In the table there are more than 150,000 clones, less than 80% of which are singletons. The sequencing input was PBMCs. Every receptor here comes from a man between 18 and 35 years old in good health and CMV-seronegative.

The chain uses TRBV18 and TRBJ1-1, with D perhaps matching TRBD1 (5 bases). The CDR3 runs 14 residues. Germline assignment: CDR1 KGHSH and CDR2 LQKENI. V was cut by 2 bases and J by 0 bases, with 7 bases left in between. The CDR3 DNA reads as TGTGCCAGCTCACCATGGGGCATGAACACTGAAGCTTTCTTT. Translating gives CASSPWGMNTEAFF.

CDR3 sequence: CASSQGVAANYEQYF. DNA for the CDR3: TGCGCCAGCAGCCAAGGTGTAGCAGCGAACTACGAGCAGTACTTC. This chain connects TRBV4-1 to TRBJ2-7, with D unresolved. The V gene lost 1 base and the J gene lost 3 bases, with 13 bases spanning the gap. Germline CDR1 and CDR2: MGHRA and YSYEKL. The CDR3 loop spans 15 amino acids.

The CDR3: CASTPTTGGVYGYTF. The CDR3 coding sequence is TGTGCCAGCACGCCAACGACAGGGGGCGTATATGGCTACACCTTC. The chain employs TRBV6-6 and TRBJ1-2; 10 bases agree with TRBD1. V dropped 7 bases and J dropped 5; count of bases not matched to a gene: 10. The CDR3 contains 15 residues. Germline V lookup: CDR1 MNHNY, CDR2 SVGAGI (reference sequence).

The chain carries TRBV19 and TRBJ2-7; D gene ambiguous. The germline V gene encodes CDR1 LNHDA and CDR2 SQIVND (reference sequence). The CDR3 is 15 residues long. V was pared by 6 bases and J by 2 bases, with 17 bases between. In nucleotides, the CDR3 is TGTGCCAGTAGGCCGGAGAGCCAGAGTCCCTACGAGCAGTACTTC. This sequence encodes CASRPESQSPYEQYF. The variable domain in full, completed from reference TRBV19 and TRBJ2-7, reads DGGITQSPKYLFRKEGQNVTLSCEQNLNHDAMYWYRQDPGQGLRLIYYSQIVNDFQKGDIAEGYSVSREKKESFPLTVTSAQKNPTAFYLCASRPESQSPYEQYFGPGTRLTVT.

The V and J genes are TRBV7-9 and TRBJ1-1; D unclear. The germline CDR1 and CDR2 sequences are SEHNR and FQNEAQ (reference sequence). V lost 5 bases and J lost 1, with 11 bases in between. The CDR3 covers 14 residues. The CDR3 coding sequence is TGTGCCAGCAGCCTACTAGTGAGGAACACTGAAGCTTTCTTT. Protein sequence: CASSLLVRNTEAFF.

The chain combines TRBV2 with TRBJ2-1; 8 bases are a match to TRBD2. This CDR3 has 15 amino acids. CDR1 and CDR2 from the germline V gene are SNHLY and FYNNEI. The junction had 4 bases not matched to a gene; V was cut back by 6 bases and J by 0 bases. CDR3 region: CASSPAGGSYNEQFF. The CDR3 coding sequence is TGTGCCAGCAGCCCGGCGGGGGGCTCCTACAATGAGCAGTTCTTC.

The J gene is TRBJ1-1, the V gene TRBV28; possible D gene TRBD1, 5 bases. Germline V gene sequence: CDR1 MDHEN, CDR2 SYDVKM. The CDR3 length is 12 residues. V was pared by 6 bases and J by 7 bases, with 12 bases between. The CDR3 bases are TGTGCCAGCAGGGCCCTGGGGGGTGAAGCTTTCTTT. Protein: CASRALGGEAFF.

This rearrangement joins TRBV7-8 to TRBJ1-3, with 8 bases aligning to TRBD1. The CDR3 is 16 residues long. Trimming removed 7 bases from V and 3 bases from J; junction bases left unmatched: 11. Per germline, CDR1 SGHVS and CDR2 FQNEAQ. The CDR3 sequence is CASTPQGAFGGNTIYF. The CDR3 DNA reads TGTGCCAGCACCCCGCAGGGGGCTTTTGGTGGAAACACCATATATTTT.

The J gene is TRBJ2-2, the V gene TRBV11-3, with D unresolved. This CDR3 spans 11 amino acids. CDR1 is SGHNT and CDR2 is YENEEA in the germline V gene. V lost 1 base and J 10 bases, leaving 4 bases between the germline ends. The CDR3 DNA sequence: TGTGCCAGCAGCTTAGTCGTGGAGCTGTTTTTT. Translated, it gives CASSLVVELFF.

The chain uses TRBV19 and TRBJ2-7; TRBD2 matches 10 bases. Unmatched junction bases numbered 5, after V lost 9 bases and J lost 3 bases. Germline values: CDR1 LNHDA, CDR2 SQIVND (reference sequence). This CDR3 spans 13 amino acids. The CDR3 is CASGKRGGYEQYF. The CDR3, as DNA: TGTGCCAGCGGGAAGCGGGGGGGCTACGAGCAGTACTTC. The variable domain in full, with the rest retrieved from reference TRBV19 and TRBJ2-7, is DGGITQSPKYLFRKEGQNVTLSCEQNLNHDAMYWYRQDPGQGLRLIYYSQIVNDFQKGDIAEGYSVSREKKESFPLTVTSAQKNPTAFYLCASGKRGGYEQYFGPGTRLTVT.

This clone was seen a handful of times. The chain is built from TRBV30 and TRBJ2-4, with 9 nucleotides matching TRBD1. This CDR3 is built from 13 residues. The germline V gene encodes CDR1 GTSNPN and CDR2 SVGIG (reference sequence). J was trimmed by 7 bases and V by 1 base; bases with no gene match: 2. The CDR3: CAWSEQGANIQYF. The CDR3 bases are TGTGCCTGGAGTGAACAGGGGGCGAACATTCAGTACTTC.

A note on this clone: At one end, the junction sequence differs from germline, possibly due to a read error. This chain joins TRBV4-1 and TRBJ2-1, with 10 bases lining up with TRBD2. Germline loops: CDR1 MGHRA, CDR2 YSYEKL. The CDR3 sequence is 18 residues long. The CDR3 loop reads CASSQDERTSGNYDEQFF. DNA of the CDR3: TGCGCCAGCAGCCAAGATGAGCGAACTAGCGGGAACTACGATGAGCAGTTCTTC.

V and J are TRBV28 and TRBJ2-5; tentatively, D is TRBD1 (6 bases). The germline CDR1 and CDR2 sequences are MDHEN and SYDVKM. V lost 4 bases and J lost 5, with 11 bases in between. This CDR3 has 13 amino acids. The CDR3 sequence is CASSWRTVETQYF. The DNA of the CDR3 is TGTGCCAGCAGTTGGCGGACAGTGGAGACCCAGTACTTC.

This clone has more than one count but fewer than ten. The genes are TRBV7-3 and TRBJ2-4; 12 positions match TRBD2. The CDR3 covers 17 residues. Trimming cost V 4 bases and J 6 bases; bases outside gene matches: 10. Per germline, CDR1 SGHTA and CDR2 FQGTGA. The CDR3 sequence is CASSSHELAGGGNIQYF. The CDR3 DNA sequence: TGTGCCAGCAGCTCTCATGAGCTAGCGGGAGGGGGAAACATTCAGTACTTC.

The rearrangement links TRBV5-4 to TRBJ2-3; D gene unclear. The CDR3 consists of 14 residues. From germline, CDR1 is SGHNT and CDR2 YYREEE (reference sequence). V was clipped by 2 bases and J by 1 base, with 8 bases between them. The CDR3 bases are TGTGCCAGCAGCTTCCGCGAGGGCACAGATACGCAGTATTTT. Protein product: CASSFREGTDTQYF.

Remarks on this clone: Additional DNA sequences in this sample encode the identical CDR3. This chain uses TRBV5-4 with TRBJ1-5; D is unresolved. Trimming left V 3 bases short and J 5 bases short, with 9 bases between. Germline V gene lookup returns CDR1 SGHNT and CDR2 YYREEE (reference sequence). The CDR3 is 13 residues long. CDR3 amino acids: CASSSGGDQPQHF. The CDR3 coding sequence is TGTGCCAGCAGCTCGGGTGGTGATCAGCCCCAGCATTTT.

The CDR3 DNA reads TGTGCCAGTAGTACGGAACGAGGATGGGATGGCTACACCTTC. Protein: CASSTERGWDGYTF. The chain carries TRBV19 and TRBJ1-2; D call uncertain. The germline V and J ends were trimmed by 4 bases and 6 bases, with 15 bases remaining between them. Germline lookup yields CDR1 LNHDA and CDR2 SQIVND (reference sequence). This CDR3 spans 14 amino acids.

The chain has TRBV6-5 and TRBJ2-7; D may be TRBD2 (5 bases). The germline CDR1 and CDR2 sequences are MNHEY and SVGAGI. The CDR3 has 13 amino acids. Trimming shortened V by 7 bases and J by 2 bases, and 12 bases separated the two germline ends. The CDR3 protein is CASTQLETYEQYF. The CDR3 DNA is TGTGCCAGCACCCAACTAGAGACCTACGAGCAGTACTTC.

The genes are TRBV10-2 and TRBJ1-3; the match to TRBD1 covers 7 bases. After removal of 6 bases from V and 2 bases from J, the junction contained 13 bases not matched to a gene. Germline V CDR1 and CDR2: WSHSY, SAAADI. The length of the CDR3 is 17 residues. The CDR3 DNA reads TGCGCCAGCAGACAGCCATCGACAGGGCAGGCTGGAAACACCATATATTTT. As protein: CASRQPSTGQAGNTIYF.

The chain is built from TRBV28 and TRBJ2-3; 7 bases line up with TRBD2. The V gene's germline CDR1 is MDHEN and CDR2 SYDVKM. The CDR3 spans 13 residues. CDR3 amino acids: CATLREATDTQYF. The DNA for the CDR3 is TGTGCTACCCTACGGGAGGCCACAGATACGCAGTATTTT.

On this clone: The germline gene is not matched at one end of the junction; a read error may be the cause. CDR3 DNA: TGTGCCGGCAGTCCGGACAGGGGATTCACAGATACGCAGTATTTT. This gives the protein CAGSPDRGFTDTQYF. The V gene is TRBV7-2, the J gene TRBJ2-3, with TRBD1 matching over 9 bases. CDR1 and CDR2 (germline): SGHTA, FQGNSA. The CDR3 totals 15 residues.

There are a few counts of this clone. V usage is TRBV2 and J usage is TRBJ2-1; 9 bases are shared with TRBD1. The CDR3 is made up of 16 amino acids. CDR1 and CDR2 from the germline V gene are SNHLY and FYNNEI. V shed 5 bases and J 2 bases; nucleotides not matched to a gene: 7. CDR3: CASSYDRGSTYNEQFF. The CDR3 DNA reads TGTGCCAGCAGTTACGACAGGGGGTCTACCTACAATGAGCAGTTCTTC.

The rearrangement uses TRBV28 and TRBJ1-2; a possible D gene is TRBD1 (6 bases). Germline CDR1 is MDHEN and CDR2 is SYDVKM. V was clipped by 6 bases and J by 4 bases, with 21 bases between them. The CDR3 covers 16 residues. CDR3: CASRPLGGGLLYGYTF. The CDR3, as DNA: TGTGCCAGCAGGCCCCTTGGGGGGGGCCTCCTCTATGGCTACACCTTC.